The clone carrying this T cell receptor beta chain has a count of ten or more. At one end, the junction sequence differs from germline, possibly due to a read error. This specimen comes from a study of patients and donors after allogeneic stem cell transplantation. The CDR3 contains 13 residues. TCRdb itself ran the RT-PCR reads through MiXCR, one entry per CDR3 protein. The sample lists about 960,000 distinct CDR3 sequences, about 20% occurring once. Source material: blood, either unsorted or a sorted T cell fraction (not recorded which). V and J are TRBV12-3 or TRBV12-4 and TRBJ2-1; D uncertain. The receptor was isolated from a human donor who was either an allogeneic HSCT recipient or a stem cell or donor lymphocyte infusion donor (not recorded which). It is not recorded whose cells these are; they may come from a transplant donor. DNA for the CDR3: TGCGCCAGCAGCTTGGTGGGATACAATGAGCAGTTCTTC. It translates to CASSLVGYNEQFF.